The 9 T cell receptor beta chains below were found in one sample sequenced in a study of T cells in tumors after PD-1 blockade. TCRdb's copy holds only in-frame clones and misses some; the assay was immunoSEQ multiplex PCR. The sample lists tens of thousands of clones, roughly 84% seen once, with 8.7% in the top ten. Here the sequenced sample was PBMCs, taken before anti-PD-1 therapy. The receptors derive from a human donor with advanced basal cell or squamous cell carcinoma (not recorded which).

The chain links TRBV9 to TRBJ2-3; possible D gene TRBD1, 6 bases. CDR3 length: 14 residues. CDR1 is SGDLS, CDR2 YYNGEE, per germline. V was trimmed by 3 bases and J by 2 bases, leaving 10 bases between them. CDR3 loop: CASSAYRDTDTQYF. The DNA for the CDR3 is TGTGCCAGCAGCGCCTACAGGGACACAGATACGCAGTATTTT.

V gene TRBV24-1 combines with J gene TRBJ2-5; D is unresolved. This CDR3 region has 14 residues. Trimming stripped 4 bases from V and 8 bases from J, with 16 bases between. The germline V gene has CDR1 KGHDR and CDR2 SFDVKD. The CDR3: CATSDPTVPGTQYF. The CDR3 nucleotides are TGTGCCACCAGTGACCCGACGGTCCCGGGTACCCAGTACTTC.

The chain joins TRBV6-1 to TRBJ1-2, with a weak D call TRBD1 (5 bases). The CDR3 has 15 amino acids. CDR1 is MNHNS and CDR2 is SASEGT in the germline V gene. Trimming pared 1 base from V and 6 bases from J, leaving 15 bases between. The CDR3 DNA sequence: TGTGCCAGCAGTGAAGTTTTTAGGGCAGGGAATGGCTACACCTTC. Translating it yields CASSEVFRAGNGYTF.

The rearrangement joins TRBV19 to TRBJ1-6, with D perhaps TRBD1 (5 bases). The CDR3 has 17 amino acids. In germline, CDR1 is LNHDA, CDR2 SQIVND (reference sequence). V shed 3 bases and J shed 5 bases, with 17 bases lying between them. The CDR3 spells CASSISNRRMDNSPLHF. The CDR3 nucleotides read TGTGCCAGTAGTATCTCGAACAGGCGGATGGATAATTCACCCCTCCACTTT.

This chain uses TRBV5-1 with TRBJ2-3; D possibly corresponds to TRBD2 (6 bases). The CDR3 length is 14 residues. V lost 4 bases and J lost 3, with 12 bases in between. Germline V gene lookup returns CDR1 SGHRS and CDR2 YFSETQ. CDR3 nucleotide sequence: TGCGCCAGCAGCCTCTGGGGGAGGACAGATACGCAGTATTTT. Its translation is CASSLWGRTDTQYF.

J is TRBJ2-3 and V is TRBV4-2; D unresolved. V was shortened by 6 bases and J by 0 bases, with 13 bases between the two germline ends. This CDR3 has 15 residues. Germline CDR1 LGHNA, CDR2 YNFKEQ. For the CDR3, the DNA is TGTGCCAGCAGAGAGACGGAGCAAAGCACAGATACGCAGTATTTT. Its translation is CASRETEQSTDTQYF.

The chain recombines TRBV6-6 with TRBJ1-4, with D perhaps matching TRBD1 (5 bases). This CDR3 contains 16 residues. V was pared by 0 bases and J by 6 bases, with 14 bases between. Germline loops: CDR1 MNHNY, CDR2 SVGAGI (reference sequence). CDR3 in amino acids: CASSYSGDWPHEKLFF. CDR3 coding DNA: TGTGCCAGCAGTTACTCAGGGGATTGGCCTCATGAAAAACTGTTTTTT.

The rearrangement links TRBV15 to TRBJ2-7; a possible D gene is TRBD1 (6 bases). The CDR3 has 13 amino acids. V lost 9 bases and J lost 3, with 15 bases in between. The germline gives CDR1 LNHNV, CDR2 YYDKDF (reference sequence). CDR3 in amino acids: CATTEGVGYEQYF. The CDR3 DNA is TGTGCCACTACCGAGGGGGTAGGCTACGAGCAGTACTTC.

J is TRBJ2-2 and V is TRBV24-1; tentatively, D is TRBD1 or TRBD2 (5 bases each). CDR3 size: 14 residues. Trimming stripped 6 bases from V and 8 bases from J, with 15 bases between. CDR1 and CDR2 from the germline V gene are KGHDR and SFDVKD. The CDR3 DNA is TGTGCCACCAGTCTTGACGGGGCAAGTGGGGAGCTGTTTTTT. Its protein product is CATSLDGASGELFF.